The 11 T cell receptor beta chains below were found in one sample sequenced in a study of T-cell reconstitution after alpha-beta-depleted transplantation in children. Unique molecular identifiers were used in preparing the TCRbeta library. TCRdb itself ran the PCR reads through MiXCR, one entry per CDR3 protein. The table shows some 550,000 distinct CDR3 sequences, with under 30% occurring only once. The sample in question was PBMCs, mostly from graft donor cells, obtained 360 days after TCRalphabeta/CD19-depleted stem cell transplant. These TCRs come from a boy in the first two years of life who had a stem cell transplant for acute myeloid leukemia, so the T cells may come from the graft donor.

This clonotype was found many times. V is TRBV12-3 or TRBV12-4 and J is TRBJ2-7, with unresolved D. This CDR3 is built from 13 residues. V lost 3 bases, J lost 3 bases, and 9 bases lay in between. In DNA form, the CDR3 reads TGTGCCAGCAGTTTTCGTCCCTGCTACGAGCAGTACTTC. Amino acid sequence: CASSFRPCYEQYF.

This clonotype was recorded a few times. The rearrangement joins TRBV6-5 to TRBJ1-2; 11 nucleotides agree with TRBD1. This CDR3 has 18 amino acids. J was trimmed by 0 bases and V by 0 bases; bases with no gene match: 6. Germline loops: CDR1 MNHEY, CDR2 SVGAGI. CDR3 coding DNA: TGTGCCAGCAGTTACTCCGGGACAGGGGGGCTCTCTAACTATGGCTACACCTTC. As protein: CASSYSGTGGLSNYGYTF.

In this sample, this clonotype turned up many times. The chain uses TRBV24-1 and TRBJ1-1; D is undetermined. The CDR3 is made up of 12 amino acids. The germline gives CDR1 KGHDR, CDR2 SFDVKD. V was clipped by 6 bases and J by 5 bases, with 9 bases between them. CDR3 bases: TGTGCCACCAGTAAAGAAGGAACTGAAGCTTTCTTT. Translating gives CATSKEGTEAFF.

This clonotype has ten or more counts. The chain carries TRBV7-2 and TRBJ2-3; the match to TRBD2 covers 11 bases. Germline CDR1 is SGHTA and CDR2 is FQGNSA. J was trimmed by 1 base and V by 5 bases; bases with no gene match: 5. The length of the CDR3 is 16 residues. CDR3 region: CASSPKTSGGTDTQYF. The DNA for the CDR3 is TGTGCCAGCAGCCCCAAGACTAGCGGGGGCACAGATACGCAGTATTTT.

The chain employs TRBV27 and TRBJ2-7; perhaps TRBD2 as D (6 bases). CDR3 length: 15 amino acids. Germline V gene sequence: CDR1 MNHEY, CDR2 SMNVEV (reference sequence). The germline V and J ends were trimmed by 2 bases and 0 bases, with 11 bases remaining between them. CDR3 DNA sequence: TGTGCCAGCAGTTTACTCCGGGACTCCTCCTACGAGCAGTACTTC. This sequence encodes CASSLLRDSSYEQYF.

A few counts support this clonotype. The rearrangement joins TRBV20-1 to TRBJ2-7; a possible D gene is TRBD1 (6 bases). CDR3 size: 15 residues. CDR1 is DFQATT, CDR2 SNEGSKA, per germline (reference sequence). V shed 0 bases and J shed 0 bases, with 12 bases lying between them. The CDR3 is CSARDIQGISYEQYF. The DNA for the CDR3 is TGCAGTGCTAGAGATATTCAGGGGATCTCCTACGAGCAGTACTTC.

In this sample, this clonotype turned up a few times. V is TRBV20-1 and J is TRBJ2-1; 10 bases fit TRBD2. The CDR3 length is 14 residues. V lost 5 bases, J lost 9 bases, and 10 bases stayed unmatched. The germline V gene encodes CDR1 DFQATT and CDR2 SNEGSKA (reference sequence). CDR3 in DNA: TGCAGTGCTCGGTCTAGCGGGGGTTTTGGTGAGCAGTTCTTC. Amino acid sequence: CSARSSGGFGEQFF.

This clonotype has a single count. The chain is built from TRBV6-2 or TRBV6-3 and TRBJ1-1; D unresolved. This CDR3 region has 15 residues. The germline gives CDR1 MNHEY, CDR2 SVGEGT. The germline V and J ends were trimmed by 3 bases and 6 bases, with 17 bases remaining between them. In DNA, the CDR3 is TGTGCCAGCAGTTATATAGATGGTGAGAGCGCTGAAGCTTTCTTT. As protein: CASSYIDGESAEAFF.

The chain is built from TRBV28 and TRBJ2-1, with D perhaps TRBD2 (6 bases). Trimming stripped 6 bases from V and 9 bases from J, with 21 bases between. Germline CDR1 reads MDHEN; CDR2 reads SYDVKM. This CDR3 comprises 15 residues. This CDR3 is CASSWDFTGVPEQFF. The CDR3, as DNA: TGTGCCAGCAGCTGGGACTTCACGGGAGTCCCTGAGCAGTTCTTC.

Ten or more counts support this clonotype. The V and J genes are TRBV14 and TRBJ1-6; 7 nucleotides line up with TRBD1. V dropped 4 bases and J dropped 9; count of bases not matched to a gene: 18. The CDR3 has 18 residues. CDR1 and CDR2 from the germline V gene are SGHDN and FVKESK. CDR3 in DNA: TGTGCCAGCAGCCGAAAAGGGTGGATTGGGCAGGGGGGTTCACCCCTCCACTTT. Translation gives CASSRKGWIGQGGSPLHF. The full variable domain, its missing parts supplied by reference TRBV14 and TRBJ1-6, is EAGVTQFPSHSVIEKGQTVTLRCDPISGHDNLYWYRRVMGKEIKFLLHFVKESKQDESGMPNNRFLAERTGGTYSTLKVQPAELEDSGVYFCASSRKGWIGQGGSPLHFGNGTRLTVT.

Many counts were recorded for this clonotype. V is TRBV6-5 and J is TRBJ2-5, with 7 bases aligning to TRBD2. Germline assignment: CDR1 MNHEY and CDR2 SVGAGI. Trimming removed 5 bases from V and 4 bases from J; junction bases left unmatched: 10. The CDR3 length is 15 residues. CDR3 coding DNA: TGTGCCAGCAGTCTACCCCTAGCGGTAGGAGAGACCCAGTACTTC. It encodes CASSLPLAVGETQYF.